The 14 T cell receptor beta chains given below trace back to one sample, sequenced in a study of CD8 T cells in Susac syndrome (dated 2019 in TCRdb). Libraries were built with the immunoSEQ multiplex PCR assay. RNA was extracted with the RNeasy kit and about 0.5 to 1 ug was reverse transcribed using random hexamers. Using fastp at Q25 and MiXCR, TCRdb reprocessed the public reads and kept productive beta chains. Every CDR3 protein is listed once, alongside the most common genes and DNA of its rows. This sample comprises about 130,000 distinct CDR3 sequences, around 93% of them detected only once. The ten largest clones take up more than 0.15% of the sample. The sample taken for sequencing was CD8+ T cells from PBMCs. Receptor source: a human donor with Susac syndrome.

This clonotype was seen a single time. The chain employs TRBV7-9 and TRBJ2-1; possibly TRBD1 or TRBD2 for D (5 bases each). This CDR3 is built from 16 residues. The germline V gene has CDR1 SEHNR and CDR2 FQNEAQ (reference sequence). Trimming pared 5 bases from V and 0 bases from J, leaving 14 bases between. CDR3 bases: TGTGCCAGCAGCCAGACGGGACCCTCCTCCTACAATGAGCAGTTCTTC. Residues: CASSQTGPSSYNEQFF.

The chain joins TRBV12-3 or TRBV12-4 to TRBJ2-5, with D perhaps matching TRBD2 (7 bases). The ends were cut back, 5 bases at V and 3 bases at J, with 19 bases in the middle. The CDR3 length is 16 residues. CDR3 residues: CASSQLVGGGKETQYF. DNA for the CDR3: TGTGCCAGCAGTCAGCTCGTAGGGGGGGGAAAAGAGACCCAGTACTTC.

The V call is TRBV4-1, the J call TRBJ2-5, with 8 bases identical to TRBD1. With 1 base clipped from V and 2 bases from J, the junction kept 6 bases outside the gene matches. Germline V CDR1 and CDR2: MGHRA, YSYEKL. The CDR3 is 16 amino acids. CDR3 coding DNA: TGCGCCAGCAGCCAAGGGCAGGGGGCCCTTCAAGAGACCCAGTACTTC. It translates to CASSQGQGALQETQYF.

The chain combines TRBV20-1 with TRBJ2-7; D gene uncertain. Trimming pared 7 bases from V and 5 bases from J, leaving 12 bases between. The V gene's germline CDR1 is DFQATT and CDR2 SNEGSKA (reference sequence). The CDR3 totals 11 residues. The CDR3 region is CSGGEVDEQYF. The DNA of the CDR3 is TGCAGTGGGGGTGAAGTGGACGAGCAGTACTTC.

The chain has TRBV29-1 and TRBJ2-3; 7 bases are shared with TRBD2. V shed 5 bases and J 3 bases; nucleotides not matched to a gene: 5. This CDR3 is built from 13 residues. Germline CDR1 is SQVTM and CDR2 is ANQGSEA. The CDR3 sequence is CSVMGGRTDTQYF. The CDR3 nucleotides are TGCAGCGTTATGGGAGGGCGAACAGATACGCAGTATTTT.

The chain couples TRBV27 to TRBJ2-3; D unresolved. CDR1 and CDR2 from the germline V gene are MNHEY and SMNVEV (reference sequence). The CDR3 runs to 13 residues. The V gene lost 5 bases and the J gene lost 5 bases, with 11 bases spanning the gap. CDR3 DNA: TGTGCCAGCAGTCGCTCAGTTAGAGATACGCAGTATTTT. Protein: CASSRSVRDTQYF.

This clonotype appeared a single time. CDR3 sequence reads: CASSQVEDSTDEQFF. DNA of the CDR3: TGTGCCAGCAGCCAAGTAGAGGACTCAACGGATGAGCAGTTCTTC. The V call is TRBV3-1, the J call TRBJ2-1, with D possibly being TRBD2 (5 bases). Germline V gives CDR1 LGHDT, CDR2 YNNKEL (reference sequence). CDR3 length equals 15 residues. The V end was cut by 1 base, the J end by 8 bases, with 15 bases between.

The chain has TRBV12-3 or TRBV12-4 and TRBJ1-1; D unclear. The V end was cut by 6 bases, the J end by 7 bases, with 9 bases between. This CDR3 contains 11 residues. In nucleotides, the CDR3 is TGTGCCAGCAGCCAAACTAGTGAAGCTTTCTTT. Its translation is CASSQTSEAFF.

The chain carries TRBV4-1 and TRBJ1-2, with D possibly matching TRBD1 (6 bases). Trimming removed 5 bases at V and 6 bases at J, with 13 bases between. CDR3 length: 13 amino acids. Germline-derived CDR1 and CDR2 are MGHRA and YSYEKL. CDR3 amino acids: CASSYVGQNGYTF. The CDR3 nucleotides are TGCGCCAGCAGCTATGTCGGACAGAATGGCTACACCTTC.

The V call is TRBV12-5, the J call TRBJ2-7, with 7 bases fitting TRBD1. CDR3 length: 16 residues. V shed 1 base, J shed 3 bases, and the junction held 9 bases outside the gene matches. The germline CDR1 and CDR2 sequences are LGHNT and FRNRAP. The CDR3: CASGLDTGTVNYEQYF. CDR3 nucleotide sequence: TGTGCTAGTGGTTTGGATACCGGGACAGTAAACTACGAGCAGTACTTC.

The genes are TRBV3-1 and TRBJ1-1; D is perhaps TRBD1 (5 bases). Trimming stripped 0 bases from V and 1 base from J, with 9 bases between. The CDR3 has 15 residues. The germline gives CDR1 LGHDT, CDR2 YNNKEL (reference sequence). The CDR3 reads CASSQDRGTNTEAFF. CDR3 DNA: TGTGCCAGCAGCCAAGATAGGGGTACGAACACTGAAGCTTTCTTT.

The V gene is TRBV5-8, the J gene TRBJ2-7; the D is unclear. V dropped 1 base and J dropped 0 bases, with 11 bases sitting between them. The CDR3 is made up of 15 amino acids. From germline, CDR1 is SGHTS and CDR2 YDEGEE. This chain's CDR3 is CASSLSIAASYEQYF. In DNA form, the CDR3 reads TGTGCCAGCAGCTTGAGTATCGCGGCCTCCTACGAGCAGTACTTC.

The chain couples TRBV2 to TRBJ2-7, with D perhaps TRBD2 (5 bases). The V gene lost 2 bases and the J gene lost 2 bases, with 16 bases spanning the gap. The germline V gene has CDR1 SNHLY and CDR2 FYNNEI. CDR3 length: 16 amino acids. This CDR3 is CASSELRLANPYEQYF. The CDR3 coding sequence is TGTGCCAGCAGTGAATTGCGGCTAGCCAACCCCTACGAGCAGTACTTC.

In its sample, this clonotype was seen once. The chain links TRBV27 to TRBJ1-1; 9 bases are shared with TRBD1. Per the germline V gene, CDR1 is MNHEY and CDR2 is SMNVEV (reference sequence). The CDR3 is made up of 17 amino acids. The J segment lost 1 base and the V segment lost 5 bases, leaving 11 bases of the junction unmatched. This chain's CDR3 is CASSLSGQGDGNTEAFF. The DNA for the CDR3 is TGTGCCAGCAGTCTGTCGGGACAGGGCGACGGGAACACTGAAGCTTTCTTT.